The 28 T cell receptor beta chains listed next were all sequenced from one sample in a study of T cell changes during pregnancy in multiple sclerosis. Using immunoSEQ multiplex PCR, the repertoire was profiled, and TCRdb retains in-frame clones only, with some absent. Found here are approximately 100,000 clones, 92% of them singletons; the top ten hold 1.5% to 2%. This specimen was peripheral blood, taken after pregnancy. These receptors were taken from a female donor with multiple sclerosis, enrolled in a pregnancy study.

The rearrangement uses TRBV7-2 and TRBJ2-3; 8 bases are a match to TRBD2. The germline gives CDR1 SGHTA, CDR2 FQGNSA. The CDR3 sequence is 15 residues long. With 1 base clipped from V and 7 bases from J, the junction kept 7 bases outside the gene matches. The CDR3 region has the DNA TGTGCCAGCAGCTTAGGGACTAGCAATTGGCATACGCAGTATTTT. Protein product: CASSLGTSNWHTQYF.

This clone was seen only a few times. This rearrangement joins TRBV5-1 to TRBJ1-1; D is unresolved. CDR3 size: 13 residues. V lost 0 bases, J lost 1 base, and 4 bases lay in between. Germline V gene lookup returns CDR1 SGHRS and CDR2 YFSETQ. CDR3 loop: CASSLAQNTEAFF. The CDR3 DNA reads TGCGCCAGCAGCTTGGCCCAGAACACTGAAGCTTTCTTT. Variable domain in full (rest from reference TRBV5-1 and TRBJ1-1): KAGVTQTPRYLIKTRGQQVTLSCSPISGHRSVSWYQQTPGQGLQFLFEYFSETQRNKGNFPGRFSGRQFSNSRSEMNVSTLELGDSALYLCASSLAQNTEAFFGQGTRLTVV.

V is TRBV2 and J is TRBJ2-7, with TRBD2 matching over 15 bases. CDR3 length: 17 residues. The germline CDR1 and CDR2 sequences are SNHLY and FYNNEI. The J segment lost 6 bases and the V segment lost 5 bases, leaving 11 bases of the junction unmatched. CDR3 sequence: CASSPRTSGRAGGEQYF. CDR3 sequence (DNA): TGTGCCAGCAGTCCCCGGACTAGCGGGAGGGCGGGGGGCGAGCAGTACTTC.

The genes are TRBV19 and TRBJ2-5; D ambiguous. There are 14 residues in the CDR3. Germline CDR1 LNHDA, CDR2 SQIVND (reference sequence). Trimming left V 1 base short and J 5 bases short, with 11 bases between. CDR3 in DNA: TGTGCCAGTAGTATAGGGGCAGTCTGGGAGACCCAGTACTTC. Protein product: CASSIGAVWETQYF. Full variable domain (missing parts from reference TRBV19 and TRBJ2-5): DGGITQSPKYLFRKEGQNVTLSCEQNLNHDAMYWYRQDPGQGLRLIYYSQIVNDFQKGDIAEGYSVSREKKESFPLTVTSAQKNPTAFYLCASSIGAVWETQYFGPGTRLLVL.

The genes are TRBV9 and TRBJ1-3, with TRBD1 matching over 9 bases. Germline CDR1 and CDR2: SGDLS and YYNGEE. The CDR3 runs 13 residues. J was trimmed by 8 bases and V by 4 bases; bases with no gene match: 4. The CDR3 nucleotides are TGTGCCAGCAGCTTTAGGACAGGGGACACCATATATTTT. Its protein product is CASSFRTGDTIYF.

V gene TRBV5-1 combines with J gene TRBJ2-7, with 12 nucleotides matching TRBD1. J gave up 0 bases and V 7 bases, and 23 bases lay outside the gene matches. Germline loops: CDR1 SGHRS, CDR2 YFSETQ. CDR3 length: 21 residues. The CDR3 is CASSRVAGTGGVAPSSYEQYF. The CDR3 DNA is TGCGCCAGCTCAAGGGTTGCCGGGACAGGGGGCGTCGCCCCGAGCTCCTACGAGCAGTACTTC.

This rearrangement joins TRBV9 to TRBJ2-3; TRBD2 aligns across 14 bases. The J segment lost 3 bases and the V segment lost 2 bases, leaving 2 bases of the junction unmatched. This CDR3 contains 16 residues. Germline values: CDR1 SGDLS, CDR2 YYNGEE. CDR3 nucleotides: TGTGCCAGCAGCGTCGGGACTAGCGGGGGAACAGATACGCAGTATTTT. Residues: CASSVGTSGGTDTQYF.

V is TRBV9 and J is TRBJ1-5, with TRBD1 matching over 9 bases. With 3 bases clipped from V and 8 bases from J, the junction kept 9 bases outside the gene matches. CDR1 SGDLS and CDR2 YYNGEE come from the germline V gene. The CDR3 is 15 amino acids. CDR3 loop: CASSEQGARGKPQHF. The CDR3 DNA follows: TGTGCCAGCAGCGAACAGGGGGCCCGGGGGAAGCCCCAGCATTTT.

The chain recombines TRBV27 with TRBJ1-5; D is uncertain. V was trimmed by 5 bases and J by 4 bases, leaving 15 bases between them. The germline V gene has CDR1 MNHEY and CDR2 SMNVEV (reference sequence). CDR3 size: 15 residues. The CDR3 region has the DNA TGTGCCAGCAGTCTGACGGAGGGTGCAAATCAGCCCCAGCATTTT. It encodes CASSLTEGANQPQHF.

The rearrangement links TRBV30 to TRBJ2-3; D may be TRBD2 (6 bases). V lost 2 bases, J lost 6 bases, and 15 bases lay in between. The CDR3 contains 14 residues. Germline CDR1 and CDR2: GTSNPN and SVGIG (reference sequence). The CDR3 loop is CAWSTSGRGDTQYF. The CDR3 region has the DNA TGTGCCTGGAGTACATCGGGACGGGGGGATACGCAGTATTTT.

V gene TRBV7-3 combines with J gene TRBJ1-1; D is uncertain. Per the germline V gene, CDR1 is SGHTA and CDR2 is FQGTGA. The CDR3 runs to 14 residues. V was pared by 1 base and J by 3 bases, with 9 bases between. CDR3 amino acids: CASSLRARDTEAFF. Here the CDR3 DNA reads TGTGCCAGCAGCTTAAGGGCCCGAGACACTGAAGCTTTCTTT.

Turning to this clone: Its ends do not fully match the called genes, so a read error is possible. V is TRBV28 and J is TRBJ2-6; 8 nucleotides align to TRBD1. Germline CDR1 is MDHEN and CDR2 is SYDVKM. The CDR3 consists of 16 residues. CDR3 bases: TGTGCCAGCCTGACAGGGGATATCTCTGGGGCCAACGTCCTGGCTTTC. This gives the protein CASLTGDISGANVLAF.

The sample holds one count of this clone. V and J are TRBV30 and TRBJ2-3; 10 nucleotides align to TRBD2. In germline, CDR1 is GTSNPN, CDR2 SVGIG (reference sequence). This CDR3 spans 15 amino acids. After removal of 3 bases from V and 3 bases from J, the junction contained 6 bases not matched to a gene. Here the CDR3 reads CAWRLLAGKTDTQYF. The DNA of the CDR3 is TGTGCCTGGAGGTTACTAGCGGGAAAGACAGATACGCAGTATTTT.

The chain joins TRBV5-1 to TRBJ2-1; 7 bases align to TRBD1. Germline V CDR1 and CDR2: SGHRS, YFSETQ. Losses at the gene ends were 2 bases for V and 11 bases for J; bases not matched to a gene: 28. The CDR3 is made up of 20 amino acids. This CDR3 is CASSLLPTGSTLNEGEKQFF. DNA for the CDR3: TGCGCCAGCAGCTTACTCCCGACAGGGTCTACCCTAAATGAGGGGGAAAAGCAGTTCTTC.

The CDR3 coding sequence is TGTGCCAGCAGCTTGGGTCCGGGGAACACCGGGGAGCTGTTTTTT. Protein: CASSLGPGNTGELFF. The genes are TRBV5-4 and TRBJ2-2; no firm D call. Germline assignment: CDR1 SGHNT and CDR2 YYREEE (reference sequence). Trimming took 0 bases from V and 1 from J, leaving 7 bases between them. This CDR3 is built from 15 residues. The full variable domain, its missing parts supplied by reference TRBV5-4 and TRBJ2-2, is ETGVTQSPTHLIKTRGQQVTLRCSSQSGHNTVSWYQQALGQGPQFIFQYYREEENGRGNFPPRFSGLQFPNYSSELNVNALELDDSALYLCASSLGPGNTGELFFGEGSRLTVL.

This clone was counted once. The chain carries TRBV19 and TRBJ2-7, with TRBD2 identical over 8 bases. Germline trimming cut 8 bases from V and 3 bases from J; bases unmatched to any gene: 3. CDR3 length: 12 amino acids. From germline, CDR1 is LNHDA and CDR2 SQIVND (reference sequence). The CDR3, as DNA: TGTGCCAGTTTAGCGGGATACTACGAGCAGTACTTC. Amino acids: CASLAGYYEQYF.

This chain joins TRBV15 and TRBJ2-7; 7 bases align to TRBD1. V gave up 3 bases and J gave up 6 bases; unmatched junction bases: 2. CDR1 and CDR2 (germline): LNHNV, YYDKDF (reference sequence). This CDR3 has 12 amino acids. The DNA for the CDR3 is TGTGCCACCAGCAGTAACAGGGGCGAGCAGTACTTC. Amino acids: CATSSNRGEQYF.

V gene TRBV9 combines with J gene TRBJ1-4; D is uncertain. CDR1 SGDLS and CDR2 YYNGEE come from the germline V gene. The CDR3 is 15 residues long. Trimming removed 4 bases from V and 4 bases from J, with 14 bases in between. CDR3 coding DNA: TGTGCCAGCAGCTCAAGAGGAGGGTTTAATGAAAAACTGTTTTTT. Its translation is CASSSRGGFNEKLFF.

V usage is TRBV30 and J usage is TRBJ1-6; no definite D call. Germline values: CDR1 GTSNPN, CDR2 SVGIG (reference sequence). The CDR3 is 13 amino acids. The V gene lost 3 bases and the J gene lost 13 bases, with 16 bases spanning the gap. The CDR3 DNA follows: TGTGCCTGGAGATCGGGTATAGAGGTCCCCCTCCACTTT. It specifies CAWRSGIEVPLHF.

The V gene is TRBV7-3, the J gene TRBJ1-1, with 7 bases matching TRBD1. The germline CDR1 and CDR2 sequences are SGHTA and FQGTGA. Trimming removed 5 bases from V and 4 bases from J; junction bases left unmatched: 7. This CDR3 region has 14 residues. CDR3 in DNA: TGTGCCAGCAGCAGAAACAGGGGTACCACTGAAGCTTTCTTT. Translating it yields CASSRNRGTTEAFF.

The chain uses TRBV19 and TRBJ1-5; D unresolved. From germline, CDR1 is LNHDA and CDR2 SQIVND (reference sequence). This CDR3 has 16 residues. V was shortened by 1 base and J by 4 bases, with 14 bases between the two germline ends. The chain's CDR3 is CASSIGGGPQNQPQHF. DNA of the CDR3: TGTGCCAGTAGTATAGGGGGAGGGCCTCAAAATCAGCCCCAGCATTTT.

The genes are TRBV1 and TRBJ1-1. TRBV1 is tagged as a pseudogene. The CDR3 is made up of 16 amino acids. The CDR3, as DNA: TGCACCAGCAGCCAAGATCTCCGACTCAGCGACACTGAAGCTTTCTTT. Its translation: CTSSQDLRLSDTEAFF.

The chain recombines TRBV14 with TRBJ1-1, with D unresolved. CDR1 and CDR2 from the germline V gene are SGHDN and FVKESK. CDR3 length: 14 residues. The V end lost 1 base, the J end lost 4 bases, and 10 bases lay between the germline ends. The CDR3 nucleotides are TGTGCCAGCAGCCAAGCATGGGAGGCCACTGAAGCTTTCTTT. It codes for CASSQAWEATEAFF.

The chain uses TRBV19 and TRBJ1-1; no definite D call. CDR1 LNHDA and CDR2 SQIVND come from the germline V gene (reference sequence). V was trimmed by 4 bases and J by 0 bases, leaving 6 bases between them. This CDR3 spans 13 amino acids. In nucleotides, the CDR3 is TGTGCCAGTAGTAACAGTATGAACACTGAAGCTTTCTTT. It encodes CASSNSMNTEAFF.

The sample holds a few counts of this clone. V and J are TRBV4-1 and TRBJ2-1; TRBD2 agrees at 12 bases. This CDR3 spans 15 amino acids. From germline, CDR1 is MGHRA and CDR2 YSYEKL. The V segment lost 2 bases and the J segment 15 bases; nucleotides outside the gene matches: 11. This chain's CDR3 is CASSQTSGRTSKPFF. CDR3 sequence (DNA): TGCGCCAGCAGCCAAACTAGCGGGAGGACCTCAAAGCCGTTCTTC.

This clone was seen just once. V is TRBV10-3 and J is TRBJ2-2; 11 bases agree with TRBD2. With 6 bases clipped from V and 7 bases from J, the junction kept 7 bases outside the gene matches. Germline values: CDR1 ENHRY, CDR2 SYGVKD. This CDR3 has 15 residues. CDR3 sequence reads: CAIRGLAGGVGELFF. Written as DNA, the CDR3 is TGTGCCATCAGAGGTCTAGCGGGAGGTGTCGGGGAGCTGTTTTTT.

The chain carries TRBV10-3 and TRBJ2-7; 7 positions agree with TRBD2. Per germline, CDR1 ENHRY and CDR2 SYGVKD. The V and J ends lost 6 bases and 7 bases, in that order; junction bases with no gene match: 3. The CDR3 contains 11 residues. In DNA, the CDR3 is TGTGCCATCAGGGGGGGGGAAGAGCAGTACTTC. Protein: CAIRGGEEQYF.

The V call is TRBV28, the J call TRBJ2-1; D perhaps matches TRBD2 (5 bases). In germline, CDR1 is MDHEN, CDR2 SYDVKM. The CDR3 totals 12 residues. V dropped 6 bases and J dropped 9 bases, with 12 bases sitting between them. The CDR3 sequence is CASSSLVVEQFF. The CDR3 DNA sequence: TGTGCCAGCAGCTCACTAGTTGTTGAGCAGTTCTTC.